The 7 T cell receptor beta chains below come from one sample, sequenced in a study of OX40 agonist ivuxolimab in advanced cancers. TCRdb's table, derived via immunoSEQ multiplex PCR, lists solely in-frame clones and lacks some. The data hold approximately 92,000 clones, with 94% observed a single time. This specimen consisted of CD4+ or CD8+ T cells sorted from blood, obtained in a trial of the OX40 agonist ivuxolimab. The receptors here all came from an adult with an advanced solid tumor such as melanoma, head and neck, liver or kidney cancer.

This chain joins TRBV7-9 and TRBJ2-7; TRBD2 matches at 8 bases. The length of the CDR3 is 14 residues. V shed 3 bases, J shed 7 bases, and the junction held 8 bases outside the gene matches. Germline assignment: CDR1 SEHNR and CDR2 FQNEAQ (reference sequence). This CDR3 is CASSFSGAVREQYF. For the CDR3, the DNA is TGTGCCAGCAGCTTTAGCGGGGCGGTCCGAGAGCAGTACTTC. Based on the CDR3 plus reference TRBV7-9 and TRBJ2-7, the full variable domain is DTGVSQNPRHKITKRGQNVTFRCDPISEHNRLYWYRQTLGQGPEFLTYFQNEAQLEKSRLLSDRFSAERPKGSFSTLEIQRTEQGDSAMYLCASSFSGAVREQYFGPGTRLTVT.

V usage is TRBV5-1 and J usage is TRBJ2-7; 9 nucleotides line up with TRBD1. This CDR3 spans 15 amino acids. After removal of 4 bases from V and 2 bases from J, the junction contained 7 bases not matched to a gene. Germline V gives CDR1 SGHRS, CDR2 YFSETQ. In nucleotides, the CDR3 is TGCGCCAGCAGCGTTGGGACAGGGCGAACCTACGAGCAGTACTTC. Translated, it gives CASSVGTGRTYEQYF.

The CDR3 sequence is CATNPVRMNTEAFF. The CDR3 DNA reads TGTGCCACCAACCCGGTTCGGATGAACACTGAAGCTTTCTTT. This chain uses TRBV6-6 with TRBJ1-1; D is uncertain. Per the germline V gene, CDR1 is MNHNY and CDR2 is SVGAGI (reference sequence). The CDR3 runs to 14 residues. The ends were cut back, 10 bases at V and 0 bases at J, with 15 bases in the middle.

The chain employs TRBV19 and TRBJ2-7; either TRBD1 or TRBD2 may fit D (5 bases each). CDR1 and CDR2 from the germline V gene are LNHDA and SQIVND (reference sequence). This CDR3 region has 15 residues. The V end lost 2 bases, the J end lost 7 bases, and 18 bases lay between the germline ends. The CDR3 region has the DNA TGTGCCAGTAGTATATCGGGGACGGGTCCTAGGGAGCAGTACTTC. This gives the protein CASSISGTGPREQYF. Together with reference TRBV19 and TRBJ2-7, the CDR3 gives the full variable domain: DGGITQSPKYLFRKEGQNVTLSCEQNLNHDAMYWYRQDPGQGLRLIYYSQIVNDFQKGDIAEGYSVSREKKESFPLTVTSAQKNPTAFYLCASSISGTGPREQYFGPGTRLTVT.

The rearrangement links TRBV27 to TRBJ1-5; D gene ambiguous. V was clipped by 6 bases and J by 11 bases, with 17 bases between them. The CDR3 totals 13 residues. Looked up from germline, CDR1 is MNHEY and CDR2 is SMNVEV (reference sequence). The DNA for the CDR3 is TGTGCCAGCAGGGCCCTGGACGGGGTGACCCAGCATTTT. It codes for CASRALDGVTQHF.

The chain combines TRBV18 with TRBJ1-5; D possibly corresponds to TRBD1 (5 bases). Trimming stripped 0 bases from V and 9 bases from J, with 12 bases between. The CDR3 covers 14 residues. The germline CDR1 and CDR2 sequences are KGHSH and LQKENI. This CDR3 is CASSPPTSGRPQHF. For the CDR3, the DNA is TGTGCCAGCTCACCACCGACCTCGGGGCGGCCCCAGCATTTT.

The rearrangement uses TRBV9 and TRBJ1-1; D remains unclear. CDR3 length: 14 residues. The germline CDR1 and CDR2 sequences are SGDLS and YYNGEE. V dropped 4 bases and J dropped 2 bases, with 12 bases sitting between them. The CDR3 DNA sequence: TGTGCCAGCAGCTCCCAGCGGCTAAACACTGAAGCTTTCTTT. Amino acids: CASSSQRLNTEAFF.